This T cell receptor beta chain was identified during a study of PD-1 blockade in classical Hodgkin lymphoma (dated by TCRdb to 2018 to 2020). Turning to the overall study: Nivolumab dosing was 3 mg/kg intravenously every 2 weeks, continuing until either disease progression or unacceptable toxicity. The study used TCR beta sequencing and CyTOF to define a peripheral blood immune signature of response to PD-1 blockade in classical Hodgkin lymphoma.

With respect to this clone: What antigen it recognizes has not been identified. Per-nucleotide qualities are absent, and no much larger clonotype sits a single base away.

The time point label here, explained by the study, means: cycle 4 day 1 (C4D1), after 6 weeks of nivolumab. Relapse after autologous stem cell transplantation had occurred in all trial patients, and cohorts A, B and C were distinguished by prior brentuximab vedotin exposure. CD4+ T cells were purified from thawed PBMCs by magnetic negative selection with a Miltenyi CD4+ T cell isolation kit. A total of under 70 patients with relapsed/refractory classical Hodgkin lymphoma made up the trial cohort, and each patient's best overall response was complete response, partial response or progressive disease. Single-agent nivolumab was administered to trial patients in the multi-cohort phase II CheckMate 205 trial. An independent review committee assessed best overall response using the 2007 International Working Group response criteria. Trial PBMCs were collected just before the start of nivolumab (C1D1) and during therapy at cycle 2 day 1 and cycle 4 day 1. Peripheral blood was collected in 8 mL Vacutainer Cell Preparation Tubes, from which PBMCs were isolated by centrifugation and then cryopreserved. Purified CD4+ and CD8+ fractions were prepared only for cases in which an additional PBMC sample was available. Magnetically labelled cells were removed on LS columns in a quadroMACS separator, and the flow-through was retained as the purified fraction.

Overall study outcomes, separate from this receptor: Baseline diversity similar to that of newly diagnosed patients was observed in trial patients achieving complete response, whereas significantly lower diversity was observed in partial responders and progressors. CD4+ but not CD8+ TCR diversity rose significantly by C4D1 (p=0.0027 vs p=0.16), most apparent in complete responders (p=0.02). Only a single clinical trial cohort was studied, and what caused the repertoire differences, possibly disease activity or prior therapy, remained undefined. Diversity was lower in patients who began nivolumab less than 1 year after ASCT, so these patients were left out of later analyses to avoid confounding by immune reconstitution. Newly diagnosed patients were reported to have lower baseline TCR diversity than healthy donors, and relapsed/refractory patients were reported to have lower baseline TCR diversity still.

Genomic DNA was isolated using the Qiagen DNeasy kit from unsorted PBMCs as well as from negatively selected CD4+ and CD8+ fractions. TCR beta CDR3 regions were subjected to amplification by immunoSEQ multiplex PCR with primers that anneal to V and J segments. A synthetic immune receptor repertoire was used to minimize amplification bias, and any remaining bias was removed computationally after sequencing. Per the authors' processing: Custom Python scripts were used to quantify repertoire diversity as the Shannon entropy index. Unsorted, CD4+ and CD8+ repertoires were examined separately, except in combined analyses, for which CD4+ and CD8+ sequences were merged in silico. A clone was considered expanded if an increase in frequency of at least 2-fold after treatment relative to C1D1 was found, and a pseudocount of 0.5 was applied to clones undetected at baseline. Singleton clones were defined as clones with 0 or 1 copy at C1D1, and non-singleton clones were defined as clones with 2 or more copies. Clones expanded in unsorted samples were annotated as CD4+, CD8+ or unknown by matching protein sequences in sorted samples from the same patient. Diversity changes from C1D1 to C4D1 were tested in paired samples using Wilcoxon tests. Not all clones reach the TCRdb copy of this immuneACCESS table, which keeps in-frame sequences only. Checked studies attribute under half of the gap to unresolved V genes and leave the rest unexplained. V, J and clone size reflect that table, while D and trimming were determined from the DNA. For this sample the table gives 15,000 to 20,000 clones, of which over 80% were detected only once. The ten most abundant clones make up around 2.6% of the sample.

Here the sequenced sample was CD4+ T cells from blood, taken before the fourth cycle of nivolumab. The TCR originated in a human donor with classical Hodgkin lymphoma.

CDR3 protein: CASSLWAEEGIRQYF. The sequence in DNA is TGTGCCAGCAGTTTATGGGCCGAGGAGGGCATCCGGCAGTATTTT. The sequence links TRBV27 to TRBJ2-3; the D region possibly corresponds to TRBD2 (6 bases align). The CDR3 goes from the cysteine to the phenylalanine over 15 residues. The DNA shown is the 45-base CDR3, in frame from base 1. Deletion took 1 base off V and 11 bases off J, with a span of 19 bases between the germline ends. CDR1 and CDR2 are read off the germline V gene (reference sequence) as MNHEY and SMNVEV.